The entry below gives a single TCR beta chain sequence along with its context. What it binds is unknown. Primers included in the PCR were 60 Vbeta and 13 Jbeta primers. The data were produced by immunoSEQ multiplex PCR, yet TCRdb's version contains in-frame clones alone and is incomplete. In the table there are approximately 120,000 clones, about 83% of which are singletons. The sample belongs to a study of cytomegalovirus exposure and HLA in healthy donors. Broader study findings: Earlier analysis found most TCR beta V segments productive about 90% or about 30% of the time. In a later analysis, TCR beta V- and J-gene trimming was associated with a missense DCLRE1C variant. Among TCR beta chains, those listed as cytomegalovirus-associated numbered over 150.

Per the germline V gene, CDR1 is SEHNR and CDR2 is FQNEAQ (reference sequence). The CDR3 has 16 amino acids. J gave up 3 bases and V 3 bases, and 10 bases lay outside the gene matches. The sequence came from a woman aged 40 to 55 in good health and CMV-seropositive. Sequencing used PBMCs. This chain links TRBV7-9 with TRBJ2-7; 8 positions match TRBD1. The CDR3 DNA is TGTGCCAGCAGCTTGGGGAGGACAGGGCCTGTCTACGAGCAGTACTTC. Residues: CASSLGRTGPVYEQYF.